Below are 32 T cell receptor beta chains sequenced from a single sample in a study of blood T cell repertoires in COVID-19. Assay used: immunoSEQ multiplex PCR; TCRdb lists only in-frame clones, some missing. The data show 250,000 or so clones, with 86% seen just once and nearly 2% held by the top ten. Sequences were obtained from peripheral blood. The source is a man aged 25 to 45 with active or convalescent COVID-19.

The V gene is TRBV24-1, the J gene TRBJ1-1; D is unclear. Germline V gene data show CDR1 as KGHDR and CDR2 as SFDVKD. This CDR3 contains 13 residues. Trimming shortened V by 4 bases and J by 9 bases, and 14 bases separated the two germline ends. The CDR3 loop reads CATSDPAGEKAFF. For the CDR3, the DNA is TGTGCCACCAGTGACCCCGCCGGGGAGAAAGCTTTCTTT.

As concerns this clone: An end of the junction differs from the germline gene, which may be a read error. The rearrangement joins TRBV19 to TRBJ1-2; D may be TRBD1 (5 bases). Germline V gene lookup returns CDR1 LNHDA and CDR2 SQIVND (reference sequence). This CDR3 comprises 17 residues. The CDR3: CASSGPMGLGLNYGYTF. The CDR3 nucleotides are TGTGCCAGTAGTGGCCCCATGGGGCTAGGGCTCAACTATGGATACACCTTC.

As concerns this clone: One junction end disagrees with the germline gene, perhaps due to a read error. The chain joins TRBV4-1 to TRBJ1-5, with D possibly being TRBD1 (5 bases). Looked up from germline, CDR1 is MGHRA and CDR2 is YSYEKL. This CDR3 comprises 17 residues. The CDR3 reads CASTQYAAGLSNQPQHF. Here the CDR3 DNA reads TGCGCCAGCACCCAATACGCGGCGGGACTTAGCAATCAGCCCCAGCATTTT.

V gene TRBV3-1 (or the pseudogene TRBV3-2) combines with J gene TRBJ1-1; D is undetermined. CDR1 LGHDT and CDR2 YNNKEL come from the germline V gene (reference sequence). Trimming stripped 0 bases from V and 3 bases from J, with 14 bases between. The length of the CDR3 is 16 residues. The CDR3, as DNA: TGTGCCAGCAGCCAAGATTGGGCGGGCTTCCACACTGAAGCTTTCTTT. Protein: CASSQDWAGFHTEAFF.

J is TRBJ2-1 and V is TRBV6-4, with 10 nucleotides matching TRBD2. V gave up 6 bases and J gave up 5 bases; unmatched junction bases: 7. Germline V gene sequence: CDR1 MRHNA, CDR2 SNTAGT. The CDR3 sequence is 15 residues long. The CDR3 protein is CASSPAGGSNNEQFF. The CDR3 coding sequence is TGTGCCAGCAGCCCAGCGGGGGGGAGTAACAATGAGCAGTTCTTC.

The chain couples TRBV7-9 to TRBJ2-7, with D possibly TRBD1 on 7 matching bases. This CDR3 is built from 14 residues. Trimming left V 1 base short and J 3 bases short, with 10 bases between. Germline values: CDR1 SEHNR, CDR2 FQNEAQ (reference sequence). The CDR3 sequence is CASSLGQGGYEQYF. DNA for the CDR3: TGTGCCAGCAGCTTAGGTCAGGGGGGCTACGAGCAGTACTTC.

This clone was found once. This rearrangement joins TRBV7-6 to TRBJ1-3; D ambiguous. Germline CDR1 is SGHVS and CDR2 is FNYEAQ. Trimming removed 1 base at V and 1 base at J, with 14 bases between. This CDR3 is 17 amino acids long. The CDR3 protein is CASSLVAGTRSGNTIYF. For the CDR3, the DNA is TGTGCCAGCAGCTTAGTGGCAGGCACGAGATCTGGAAACACCATATATTTT. The entire variable domain, with the rest obtained from reference TRBV7-6 and TRBJ1-3, is as follows: GAGVSQSPRYKVTKRGQDVALRCDPISGHVSLYWYRQALGQGPEFLTYFNYEAQQDKSGLPNDRFSAERPEGSISTLTIQRTEQRDSAMYRCASSLVAGTRSGNTIYFGEGSWLTVV.

The rearrangement links TRBV5-1 to TRBJ1-1; D gene ambiguous. Germline-derived CDR1 and CDR2 are SGHRS and YFSETQ. V gave up 2 bases and J gave up 3 bases, with 8 bases separating them. CDR3 length: 13 residues. The DNA for the CDR3 is TGCGCCAGCAGCTTCAAATTTGACACTGAAGCTTTCTTT. This codes for CASSFKFDTEAFF. The whole variable domain, filled in from reference TRBV5-1 and TRBJ1-1, reads KAGVTQTPRYLIKTRGQQVTLSCSPISGHRSVSWYQQTPGQGLQFLFEYFSETQRNKGNFPGRFSGRQFSNSRSEMNVSTLELGDSALYLCASSFKFDTEAFFGQGTRLTVV.

This clone has more than one count but fewer than ten. The chain couples TRBV6-5 to TRBJ1-1, with TRBD1 as a possible D gene (5 bases). The CDR3 is 14 residues long. Germline CDR1 is MNHEY and CDR2 is SVGAGI. V lost 4 bases and J 2 bases, leaving 11 bases between the germline ends. The CDR3 loop is CASSWGGSNTEAFF. The CDR3 DNA follows: TGTGCCAGCAGTTGGGGGGGGAGCAACACTGAAGCTTTCTTT.

V and J are TRBV6-1 and TRBJ1-3; TRBD1 matches at 8 bases. The junction had 0 bases not matched to a gene; V was cut back by 2 bases and J by 9 bases. The CDR3 is 12 residues long. The germline V gene encodes CDR1 MNHNS and CDR2 SASEGT. The CDR3 DNA is TGTGCCAGCAGTGAAACAGGGGGCACCATATATTTT. Protein sequence: CASSETGGTIYF.

The chain links TRBV7-2 to TRBJ2-7; D ambiguous. V dropped 3 bases and J dropped 2 bases, with 2 bases sitting between them. There are 11 residues in the CDR3. Germline lookup yields CDR1 SGHTA and CDR2 FQGNSA. CDR3 DNA: TGTGCCAGCAGCTTTACCTACGAGCAGTACTTC. It codes for CASSFTYEQYF.

A single count supports this clone. This chain links TRBV11-3 with TRBJ1-6; 8 bases map to TRBD1. Unmatched junction bases numbered 7, after V lost 1 base and J lost 5 bases. Per germline, CDR1 SGHNT and CDR2 YENEEA. The length of the CDR3 is 17 residues. Written as DNA, the CDR3 is TGTGCCAGCAGCTTAGGAGGACAGGGACGGAATAATTCACCCCTCCACTTT. Amino acids: CASSLGGQGRNNSPLHF.

The rearrangement joins TRBV6-6 to TRBJ2-5, with 8 bases lining up with TRBD2. V shed 8 bases and J 3 bases; nucleotides not matched to a gene: 8. This CDR3 has 14 amino acids. Germline V gene sequence: CDR1 MNHNY, CDR2 SVGAGI (reference sequence). CDR3 sequence reads: CASRRGAGEETQYF. As DNA, the CDR3 is TGTGCCAGCCGACGGGGAGCGGGGGAAGAGACCCAGTACTTC.

This sequence joins TRBV2 and TRBJ1-2, with D possibly being TRBD1 (5 bases). There are 15 residues in the CDR3. Germline CDR1 and CDR2: SNHLY and FYNNEI. V dropped 6 bases and J dropped 2 bases, with 16 bases sitting between them. For the CDR3, the DNA is TGTGCCAGCAGCCCCGGGCAGGGTGAGAACTATGGCTACACCTTC. Translation: CASSPGQGENYGYTF.

The chain uses TRBV4-2 and TRBJ2-1, with TRBD2 as a possible D gene (7 bases). The germline V gene encodes CDR1 LGHNA and CDR2 YNFKEQ. CDR3 size: 16 residues. V was clipped by 0 bases and J by 3 bases, with 12 bases between them. The CDR3 DNA reads as TGTGCCAGCAGCCAAGATCCGGGGGGCGGCTACAATGAGCAGTTCTTC. It translates to CASSQDPGGGYNEQFF.

Here the CDR3 reads CASSIGSGGVGYEQFF. The DNA for the CDR3 is TGTGCCAGTAGTATAGGGAGCGGGGGGGTTGGTTATGAGCAGTTCTTC. This rearrangement joins TRBV19 to TRBJ2-1; 10 bases fit TRBD2. J lost 8 bases, V lost 1 base, and 8 bases had no gene match. There are 16 residues in the CDR3. Germline V gene lookup returns CDR1 LNHDA and CDR2 SQIVND (reference sequence).

The table lists this clone with a few counts. The chain couples TRBV13 to TRBJ1-6; D gene uncertain. The CDR3 loop spans 16 amino acids. The germline V and J ends were trimmed by 4 bases and 0 bases, with 10 bases remaining between them. CDR1 PRHDT and CDR2 FYEKMQ come from the germline V gene (reference sequence). Here the CDR3 reads CASSSTARSYNSPLHF. CDR3 DNA: TGTGCCAGCAGCTCCACAGCCCGCTCCTATAATTCACCCCTCCACTTT.

Remarks on this clone: The junction departs from the called germline gene at one end, perhaps through a read error. The V call is TRBV5-4, the J call TRBJ2-7; 14 positions match TRBD2. The CDR3 length is 16 residues. The germline gives CDR1 SGHNT, CDR2 YYREEE (reference sequence). Here the CDR3 reads CASSHSETSGGARLNF. CDR3 sequence (DNA): TGTGCCAGCAGCCATAGTGAGACTAGCGGGGGGGCCCGGTTGAACTTC.

The V call is TRBV9, the J call TRBJ2-7; the D gene is possibly TRBD1 (5 bases). Germline CDR1 and CDR2: SGDLS and YYNGEE. With 2 bases removed from V and 0 bases from J, the gap between germline ends came to 9 bases. The CDR3 covers 14 residues. For the CDR3, the DNA is TGTGCCAGCAGCGTCGAAGACAGCTCCTACGAGCAGTACTTC. Translating it yields CASSVEDSSYEQYF. Full variable domain (missing parts from reference TRBV9 and TRBJ2-7): DSGVTQTPKHLITATGQRVTLRCSPRSGDLSVYWYQQSLDQGLQFLIQYYNGEERAKGNILERFSAQQFPDLHSELNLSSLELGDSALYFCASSVEDSSYEQYFGPGTRLTVT.

The chain links TRBV24-1 to TRBJ1-4, with D uncertain. Germline V gene data show CDR1 as KGHDR and CDR2 as SFDVKD. Trimming shortened V by 0 bases and J by 0 bases, and 13 bases separated the two germline ends. This CDR3 region has 18 residues. The CDR3 loop is CATSDLPVRSPTNEKLFF. CDR3 DNA sequence: TGTGCCACCAGTGATTTGCCAGTGCGGAGTCCAACTAATGAAAAACTGTTTTTT.

The chain links TRBV7-2 to TRBJ2-1, with D perhaps TRBD1 (8 bases). The CDR3 is 15 amino acids. CDR1 and CDR2 from the germline V gene are SGHTA and FQGNSA. Trimming shortened V by 4 bases and J by 7 bases, and 17 bases separated the two germline ends. The CDR3 sequence is CASSYTGQGLNEQFF. CDR3 nucleotide sequence: TGTGCCAGCAGCTATACCGGACAGGGACTAAATGAGCAGTTCTTC. Full variable domain (rest looked up from reference TRBV7-2 and TRBJ2-1): GAGVSQSPSNKVTEKGKDVELRCDPISGHTALYWYRQSLGQGLEFLIYFQGNSAPDKSGLPSDRFSAERTGGSVSTLTIQRTQQEDSAVYLCASSYTGQGLNEQFFGPGTRLTVL.

The chain recombines TRBV19 with TRBJ2-2, with TRBD1 identical over 7 bases. Germline assignment: CDR1 LNHDA and CDR2 SQIVND (reference sequence). The CDR3 runs to 13 residues. Germline trimming cut 10 bases from V and 6 bases from J; bases unmatched to any gene: 8. Here the CDR3 reads CATSEGAAGELFF. The CDR3 DNA is TGTGCCACCTCCGAGGGGGCAGCCGGGGAGCTGTTTTTT. The complete variable domain, with remaining parts taken from reference TRBV19 and TRBJ2-2, reads DGGITQSPKYLFRKEGQNVTLSCEQNLNHDAMYWYRQDPGQGLRLIYYSQIVNDFQKGDIAEGYSVSREKKESFPLTVTSAQKNPTAFYLCATSEGAAGELFFGEGSRLTVL.

The chain couples TRBV13 to TRBJ2-7; TRBD1 aligns across 9 bases. V lost 5 bases to trimming and J lost 2 bases; unmatched junction nucleotides: 7. Germline CDR1 reads PRHDT; CDR2 reads FYEKMQ (reference sequence). The CDR3 contains 15 residues. The CDR3 reads CASSPRDRDAYEQYF. In DNA, the CDR3 is TGTGCCAGCAGCCCGCGGGACAGGGATGCCTACGAGCAGTACTTC.

The gene calls are TRBV10-3 and TRBJ1-2; 8 nucleotides align to TRBD1. Trimming removed 6 bases from V and 4 bases from J; junction bases left unmatched: 7. The length of the CDR3 is 14 residues. Per the germline V gene, CDR1 is ENHRY and CDR2 is SYGVKD. In DNA, the CDR3 is TGTGCCATCAGCAAAGAAGGACAGGGCTATGGCTACACCTTC. This translates into CAISKEGQGYGYTF.

The chain uses TRBV7-9 and TRBJ2-3; TRBD1 is a possible D gene (5 bases). There are 17 residues in the CDR3. V was cut by 1 base and J by 2 bases, with 16 bases left in between. CDR1 and CDR2 from the germline V gene are SEHNR and FQNEAQ (reference sequence). The CDR3 nucleotides read TGTGCCAGCAGCTTAGATTCGGCAGGGCGGTACACAGATACGCAGTATTTT. Encoded protein: CASSLDSAGRYTDTQYF. Complete variable domain (other parts from reference TRBV7-9 and TRBJ2-3): DTGVSQNPRHKITKRGQNVTFRCDPISEHNRLYWYRQTLGQGPEFLTYFQNEAQLEKSRLLSDRFSAERPKGSFSTLEIQRTEQGDSAMYLCASSLDSAGRYTDTQYFGPGTRLTVL.

The chain couples TRBV7-6 to TRBJ1-2; tentative D call: TRBD1 (5 bases). V lost 5 bases, J lost 1 base, and 17 bases lay in between. CDR3 size: 16 residues. The germline V gene has CDR1 SGHVS and CDR2 FNYEAQ. Written as DNA, the CDR3 is TGTGCCAGCAGCCCGTGGCCCAAAGACAGTAACTATGGCTACACCTTC. It is translated as CASSPWPKDSNYGYTF. The full variable domain, rest sourced from reference TRBV7-6 and TRBJ1-2, is GAGVSQSPRYKVTKRGQDVALRCDPISGHVSLYWYRQALGQGPEFLTYFNYEAQQDKSGLPNDRFSAERPEGSISTLTIQRTEQRDSAMYRCASSPWPKDSNYGYTFGSGTRLTVV.

This rearrangement joins TRBV7-9 to TRBJ1-6; D unresolved. This CDR3 is built from 14 residues. V lost 0 bases to trimming and J lost 5 bases, with 5 bases between them. Germline V CDR1 and CDR2: SEHNR, FQNEAQ (reference sequence). The CDR3 is CASSLASDNSPLHF. CDR3 DNA: TGTGCCAGCAGCTTAGCGTCCGATAATTCACCCCTCCACTTT.

V and J are TRBV6-5 and TRBJ1-5, with 8 positions matching TRBD1. Trimming took 8 bases from V and 6 from J; bases not matched to a gene: 9. The germline V gene encodes CDR1 MNHEY and CDR2 SVGAGI. The CDR3 covers 14 residues. CDR3 coding DNA: TGTGCCAGCGGGGGTGGACAGGGAGTTCAGCCCCAGCATTTT. Translating it yields CASGGGQGVQPQHF.

J is TRBJ2-5 and V is TRBV27; D possibly corresponds to TRBD1 (5 bases). Germline CDR1 MNHEY, CDR2 SMNVEV (reference sequence). V was pared by 0 bases and J by 5 bases, with 10 bases between. This CDR3 spans 14 amino acids. CDR3 coding DNA: TGTGCCAGCAGTTTATCGGCACCAGGGGAGACCCAGTACTTC. Protein: CASSLSAPGETQYF.

The chain is built from TRBV9 and TRBJ1-3; D unclear. Germline V gene lookup returns CDR1 SGDLS and CDR2 YYNGEE. Trimming shortened V by 1 base and J by 0 bases, and 11 bases separated the two germline ends. The CDR3 loop spans 16 amino acids. The CDR3 loop is CASSVSGSLSGNTIYF. The CDR3 nucleotides read TGTGCCAGCAGCGTATCGGGAAGCCTCTCTGGAAACACCATATATTTT. Full variable domain (remainder filled in from reference TRBV9 and TRBJ1-3): DSGVTQTPKHLITATGQRVTLRCSPRSGDLSVYWYQQSLDQGLQFLIQYYNGEERAKGNILERFSAQQFPDLHSELNLSSLELGDSALYFCASSVSGSLSGNTIYFGEGSWLTVV.

The gene calls are TRBV15 and TRBJ2-3, with D perhaps TRBD2 (6 bases). V was pared by 3 bases and J by 2 bases, with 12 bases between. The CDR3 has 15 residues. Per germline, CDR1 LNHNV and CDR2 YYDKDF (reference sequence). The CDR3 DNA follows: TGTGCCACCAGCAGTACTCGGGGGAACACAGATACGCAGTATTTT. Amino acids: CATSSTRGNTDTQYF.

This clone was counted between two and nine times. The rearrangement uses TRBV5-4 and TRBJ2-7; 8 bases are a match to TRBD1. Germline CDR1 is SGHNT and CDR2 is YYREEE (reference sequence). V lost 10 bases to trimming and J lost 5 bases; unmatched junction nucleotides: 11. This CDR3 comprises 13 residues. The CDR3 bases are TGTGCCGGATCCTTCAGGGGGCGGGACGAGCAGTACTTC. Translation: CAGSFRGRDEQYF.